This passage covers 23 T cell receptor beta chains from one sample sequenced in a study of CD8+ T cells in alopecia areata. This sample's treatment: oral pan-JAK inhibitor, 5-10 mg twice daily. Extracted RNA was reverse transcribed, and the resulting cDNA served as sequencing template. TCRdb's table, derived via immunoSEQ multiplex PCR, lists solely in-frame clones and lacks some. The profile covers about 200,000 clones, with roughly two fifths appearing a single time and just under 0.5% taken by the ten largest. This specimen was CD4+ T cells sorted from blood, taken at week 34, from a patient treated with tofacitinib. The receptors were sampled from a human donor with alopecia areata.

This clone was picked up one time. The V call is TRBV4-1, the J call TRBJ2-7; 9 bases agree with TRBD2. CDR1 is MGHRA and CDR2 is YSYEKL in the germline V gene. The ends lost 0 bases at V and 2 bases at J; junction bases unmatched: 5. The CDR3 runs to 16 residues. CDR3 region: CASSQEMRGRAYEQYF. In DNA form, the CDR3 reads TGCGCCAGCAGCCAAGAAATGCGCGGGAGGGCCTACGAGCAGTACTTC.

J is TRBJ1-5 and V is TRBV2; D is ambiguous. The CDR3 is 16 residues long. Trimming left V 4 bases short and J 1 base short, with 14 bases between. In germline, CDR1 is SNHLY, CDR2 FYNNEI. DNA for the CDR3: TGTGCCAGCAGTGGAGCTGCCGGACGGAGCAATCAGCCCCAGCATTTT. Amino acids: CASSGAAGRSNQPQHF.

DNA for the CDR3: TGTGCCAGCAGCTTAGCGTTGGGACCTGCGCGCAATGAGCAGTTCTTC. The encoded protein is CASSLALGPARNEQFF. The chain uses TRBV7-9 and TRBJ2-1; D is tentatively TRBD1 or TRBD2 (5 bases each). The CDR3 runs to 16 residues. Germline V gene lookup returns CDR1 SEHNR and CDR2 FQNEAQ (reference sequence). V lost 0 bases, J lost 6 bases, and 15 bases lay in between.

The chain carries TRBV6-5 and TRBJ2-1; no reliable D call. Germline CDR1 reads MNHEY; CDR2 reads SVGAGI. The CDR3 is 11 residues long. The CDR3: CVCQAYNEQFF. DNA for the CDR3: TGTGTTTGCCAAGCCTACAATGAGCAGTTCTTC.

There are a few counts of this clone. The J gene is TRBJ1-2, the V gene TRBV19; no clear D gene. V was pared by 7 bases and J by 1 base, with 19 bases between. Looked up from germline, CDR1 is LNHDA and CDR2 is SQIVND (reference sequence). This CDR3 has 16 amino acids. CDR3 coding DNA: TGTGCCAGTAAGGGAAGCATCGGTGGTCTTAACTATGGCTACACCTTC. Protein product: CASKGSIGGLNYGYTF.

This clone showed up just a few times. The rearrangement uses TRBV6-5 and TRBJ2-1; 7 bases are a match to TRBD1. CDR1 and CDR2 from the germline V gene are MNHEY and SVGAGI. The trim removed 5 bases at V and 1 base at J, leaving 2 bases unmatched. The CDR3 runs 14 residues. CDR3 region: CASSRQGSYNEQFF. The CDR3 DNA reads as TGTGCCAGCAGTAGACAGGGATCCTACAATGAGCAGTTCTTC.

The chain links TRBV6-6 to TRBJ1-5; tentatively, D is TRBD1 (5 bases). V gave up 6 bases and J gave up 6 bases, with 21 bases separating them. The germline V gene encodes CDR1 MNHNY and CDR2 SVGAGI (reference sequence). The length of the CDR3 is 16 residues. The CDR3 reads CASSPRAAGLGQPQHF. DNA of the CDR3: TGTGCCAGCAGCCCGCGGGCAGCAGGGCTTGGTCAGCCCCAGCATTTT.

The chain has TRBV7-9 and TRBJ1-2; D might be TRBD1 (6 bases). Trimming stripped 7 bases from V and 8 bases from J, with 23 bases between. The CDR3 loop spans 15 amino acids. The germline gives CDR1 SEHNR, CDR2 FQNEAQ (reference sequence). CDR3 in amino acids: CASTQMVRGARGYTF. As DNA, the CDR3 is TGTGCCAGCACTCAAATGGTCCGGGGGGCAAGAGGCTACACCTTC.

A single count supports this clone. DNA for the CDR3: TGTGCCAGCAGCCAAGAATCTGGGGGCACTGAAGCTTTCTTT. Translation gives CASSQESGGTEAFF. The genes are TRBV4-2 and TRBJ1-1, with D perhaps matching TRBD1 (5 bases). The CDR3 spans 14 residues. CDR1 and CDR2 from the germline V gene are LGHNA and YNFKEQ. V was pared by 0 bases and J by 4 bases, with 9 bases between.

A few counts support this clone. The CDR3 here is CSVGTGGTEAFF. For the CDR3, the DNA is TGCAGCGTAGGGACAGGGGGCACTGAAGCTTTCTTT. The gene calls are TRBV29-1 and TRBJ1-1; 11 bases are a match to TRBD1. The CDR3 length is 12 residues. Losses at the gene ends were 6 bases for V and 4 bases for J; bases not matched to a gene: 1. The germline V gene has CDR1 SQVTM and CDR2 ANQGSEA.

The CDR3 DNA follows: TGCGCCAGCAGCTTGAGCGAGTCGGGCTATGGCTACACCTTC. This sequence encodes CASSLSESGYGYTF. The chain joins TRBV5-1 to TRBJ1-2; D is undetermined. Germline loops: CDR1 SGHRS, CDR2 YFSETQ. This CDR3 has 14 residues. V lost 1 base and J 4 bases, leaving 11 bases between the germline ends.

In nucleotides, the CDR3 is TGTGCCACCGACCCCGGGAGCTTCTCCTACAATGAGCAGTTCTTC. It encodes CATDPGSFSYNEQFF. The rearrangement links TRBV30 to TRBJ2-1, with TRBD2 as a possible D gene (6 bases). The ends were cut back, 8 bases at V and 0 bases at J, with 17 bases in the middle. The CDR3 is 15 residues long. The germline V gene encodes CDR1 GTSNPN and CDR2 SVGIG (reference sequence).

This clone turned up a few times. The chain uses TRBV27 and TRBJ2-3; TRBD1 matches 7 bases. This CDR3 has 15 residues. The germline V gene encodes CDR1 MNHEY and CDR2 SMNVEV (reference sequence). V lost 6 bases, J lost 4 bases, and 10 bases stayed unmatched. This chain's CDR3 is CASSLDRVRADTQYF. CDR3 in DNA: TGTGCCAGCAGCCTCGACAGGGTACGGGCAGATACGCAGTATTTT.

A few counts support this clone. CDR3 bases: TGCGCCAGCAGCTTGGATCGGCAGCTCTACGAGCAGTACTTC. As protein: CASSLDRQLYEQYF. The chain is built from TRBV5-1 and TRBJ2-7, with D unclear. V gave up 0 bases and J gave up 3 bases, with 10 bases separating them. CDR3 length: 14 residues. The V gene's germline CDR1 is SGHRS and CDR2 YFSETQ.

This clone was recorded many times. The genes are TRBV5-6 and TRBJ2-1; TRBD1 matches at 7 bases. The CDR3 spans 16 residues. V lost 0 bases to trimming and J lost 2 bases; unmatched junction nucleotides: 5. Looked up from germline, CDR1 is SGHDT and CDR2 is YYEEEE. The CDR3 DNA follows: TGTGCCAGCAGCTTGGCGACAGGGAACCCCTACAATGAGCAGTTCTTC. Translated: CASSLATGNPYNEQFF.

The chain carries TRBV6-1 and TRBJ2-2; D might be TRBD1 or TRBD2, each matching 6 bases. Between the trimmed V and J ends, which lost 9 bases and 6 bases, there was a span of 17 bases. CDR1 is MNHNS and CDR2 is SASEGT in the germline V gene. This CDR3 is built from 14 residues. CDR3 sequence reads: CASCSGGAAGELFF. CDR3 coding DNA: TGTGCCAGTTGTTCCGGGGGCGCCGCCGGGGAGCTGTTTTTT.

This chain joins TRBV27 and TRBJ2-2; D may be TRBD2 (5 bases). CDR1 and CDR2 (germline): MNHEY, SMNVEV (reference sequence). CDR3 size: 14 residues. V lost 6 bases and J 3 bases, leaving 11 bases between the germline ends. CDR3 protein: CASRRLSYTGELFF. The CDR3, as DNA: TGTGCCAGCAGGAGACTAAGCTACACCGGGGAGCTGTTTTTT.

This clone has just a few counts. This chain links TRBV19 with TRBJ1-1; D gene ambiguous. V was shortened by 5 bases and J by 2 bases, with 9 bases between the two germline ends. Germline V gene sequence: CDR1 LNHDA, CDR2 SQIVND (reference sequence). The CDR3 covers 13 residues. CDR3 nucleotides: TGTGCCAGTAGTGCAATTCTTAACACTGAAGCTTTCTTT. This gives the protein CASSAILNTEAFF. The whole variable domain, filled in from reference TRBV19 and TRBJ1-1, reads DGGITQSPKYLFRKEGQNVTLSCEQNLNHDAMYWYRQDPGQGLRLIYYSQIVNDFQKGDIAEGYSVSREKKESFPLTVTSAQKNPTAFYLCASSAILNTEAFFGQGTRLTVV.

The chain is built from TRBV15 and TRBJ1-1, with 7 bases fitting TRBD1. This CDR3 has 14 residues. Germline CDR1 and CDR2: LNHNV and YYDKDF (reference sequence). V was pared by 0 bases and J by 5 bases, with 3 bases of the junction left unmatched. The CDR3 bases are TGTGCCACCAGCAGAGACAGGGGGGAAACTGAAGCTTTCTTT. This encodes CATSRDRGETEAFF. The complete variable domain, with remaining parts taken from reference TRBV15 and TRBJ1-1, reads DAMVIQNPRYQVTQFGKPVTLSCSQTLNHNVMYWYQQKSSQAPKLLFHYYDKDFNNEADTPDNFQSRRPNTSFCFLDIRSPGLGDTAMYLCATSRDRGETEAFFGQGTRLTVV.

This rearrangement joins TRBV6-5 to TRBJ1-5; the match to TRBD1 covers 7 bases. This CDR3 region has 15 residues. CDR1 is MNHEY and CDR2 is SVGAGI in the germline V gene. V was clipped by 5 bases and J by 6 bases; unmatched bases: 10. This chain's CDR3 is CASSIGGQKTQPQHF. CDR3 sequence (DNA): TGTGCCAGCAGTATTGGGGGACAGAAGACTCAGCCCCAGCATTTT.

The CDR3 loop reads CASSLGRGAEGELFF. The CDR3 DNA sequence: TGTGCCAGCAGCTTGGGCCGGGGGGCGGAAGGGGAGCTGTTTTTT. V and J are TRBV5-6 and TRBJ2-2, with D possibly being TRBD2 (7 bases). The CDR3 has 15 residues. The germline V gene has CDR1 SGHDT and CDR2 YYEEEE. Deletions cut 0 bases from V and 8 bases from J, with 14 bases between.

The chain is built from TRBV29-1 and TRBJ2-3; D uncertain. Trimming took 3 bases from V and 2 from J, leaving 6 bases between them. The CDR3 sequence is 12 residues long. The germline V gene encodes CDR1 SQVTM and CDR2 ANQGSEA. The CDR3 nucleotides are TGCAGCGTTGACCCCTCCACAGATACGCAGTATTTT. As protein: CSVDPSTDTQYF.

This CDR3 is CATSRTGDEQFF. In nucleotides, the CDR3 is TGTGCCACCAGCAGAACAGGGGATGAGCAGTTCTTC. The V and J genes are TRBV15 and TRBJ2-1; 7 bases agree with TRBD1. Germline CDR1 LNHNV, CDR2 YYDKDF (reference sequence). Trimming cost V 2 bases and J 8 bases; bases outside gene matches: 0. The CDR3 spans 12 residues. The full variable domain, its missing parts supplied by reference TRBV15 and TRBJ2-1, is DAMVIQNPRYQVTQFGKPVTLSCSQTLNHNVMYWYQQKSSQAPKLLFHYYDKDFNNEADTPDNFQSRRPNTSFCFLDIRSPGLGDTAMYLCATSRTGDEQFFGPGTRLTVL.